Listed below are T cell receptor beta chains from one sample, sequenced in a study of T cell repertoires in ileal Crohn's disease. The data were produced by immunoSEQ multiplex PCR, yet TCRdb's version contains in-frame clones alone and is incomplete. The sample contains 7,000 or so clones, less than 80% of which appear only once. Sequenced material: ileal tissue. These receptors were obtained from an adult with Crohn's disease. CDR3s include the opening cysteine and the closing phenylalanine or tryptophan. The order of the fields is clone size, J gene, D gene, V gene, CDR3 DNA, CDR3 protein. D genes are given only for firm matches. Not all rows give a size; the values are once, few, many and, for expanded clones, a class.

NA	TRBJ1-2	NA	TRBV28	TGTGCCAGCAGTTTAGCCATGAGGGTTATTAACTATGGCTACACCTTC	CASSLAMRVINYGYTF
NA	TRBJ2-1	NA	TRBV28	TGTGCCAGCAGACCGACACTCAACGCCAATGAGCAGTTCTTC	CASRPTLNANEQFF
NA	TRBJ1-1	NA	TRBV9	TGTGCCAGCAGCGTAGGAGGGTATGGCGTGACTGAAGCTTTCTTT	CASSVGGYGVTEAFF
NA	TRBJ1-6	NA	TRBV15	TGTGCCACCAGCAGAGTAAGGGGGGTCAGTTCACCCCTCCACTTT	CATSRVRGVSSPLHF
medium-sized	TRBJ2-3	NA	TRBV13	TGTGCCAGCAGCCTGAGACAGAGTTCCACAGATACGCAGTATTTT	CASSLRQSSTDTQYF
once	TRBJ2-1	TRBD2	TRBV27	TGTGCCAGCAGCCGAAAGGGAGGGCTCAATGAGCAGTTCTTC	CASSRKGGLNEQFF
NA	TRBJ1-1	TRBD1	TRBV5-6	TGTGCCAGCAGCTTCCAACAGGGGGCGAACACTGAAGCTTTCTTT	CASSFQQGANTEAFF
NA	TRBJ1-5	NA	TRBV19	TGTGCCAGTACTACGGGGGGGGCCGGCAATCAGCCCCAGCATTTT	CASTTGGAGNQPQHF
NA	TRBJ1-2	NA	TRBV2	TGTGCCAGCGTCCCGGGGCGGGGCTACACCTTC	CASVPGRGYTF
NA	TRBJ2-3	TRBD1	TRBV2	TGTGCCAGCAGAGGAGACAGGGCCCCCACAGATACGCAGTATTTT	CASRGDRAPTDTQYF
NA	TRBJ2-1	TRBD2	TRBV5-8	TGTGCCAGCAGCGCTTGGGGACTAGCGGGAAGCAATGAGCAGTTCTTC	CASSAWGLAGSNEQFF
NA	TRBJ1-4	NA	TRBV19	TGTGCCAGTAGTGCCTCCGGGGCCCTTAATGAAAAACTGTTTTTT	CASSASGALNEKLFF
NA	TRBJ2-7	NA	TRBV19	TGTGCCAGTAGTCAACCTTCCAGGGGACAATCCGAGCAGTACTTC	CASSQPSRGQSEQYF
NA	TRBJ2-7	TRBD2	TRBV10-1	TGCGCCAGCAGAAAGGGACTAGCGGAAGATAGCAGGGATTCGGCCTACGAGCAGTACTTC	CASRKGLAEDSRDSAYEQYF
NA	TRBJ1-1	NA	TRBV7-3	TGTGCCAGCAGTACGGGACAATGGGGGACTGAAGCTTTCTTT	CASSTGQWGTEAFF
NA	TRBJ2-7	NA	TRBV7-2	TGTGCCAGCAGCTCCCGGGTGGGCAGTTGGGGGCAGTACTTC	CASSSRVGSWGQYF
few	TRBJ1-2	NA	TRBV9	TGTGCCAGCAGCGTAGGAGTAGGAGGCTACACCTTC	CASSVGVGGYTF
NA	TRBJ2-7	TRBD1	TRBV28	TGTGCCAGCAGTTCCGGGGACAGAGGTTACGAGCAGTACTTC	CASSSGDRGYEQYF
NA	TRBJ2-3	NA	TRBV7-2	TGTGCCAGCAGCTTAGACGGACCCCTCGATACGCAGTATTTT	CASSLDGPLDTQYF
NA	TRBJ2-1	NA	TRBV5-4	TGTGCCAGCAGCTTTACCGACTACAATGAGCAGTTCTTC	CASSFTDYNEQFF
NA	TRBJ1-1	NA	TRBV4-1	TGCGCCAGCAGCCTGCAAGCTATGATGAACACTGAAGCTTTCTTT	CASSLQAMMNTEAFF